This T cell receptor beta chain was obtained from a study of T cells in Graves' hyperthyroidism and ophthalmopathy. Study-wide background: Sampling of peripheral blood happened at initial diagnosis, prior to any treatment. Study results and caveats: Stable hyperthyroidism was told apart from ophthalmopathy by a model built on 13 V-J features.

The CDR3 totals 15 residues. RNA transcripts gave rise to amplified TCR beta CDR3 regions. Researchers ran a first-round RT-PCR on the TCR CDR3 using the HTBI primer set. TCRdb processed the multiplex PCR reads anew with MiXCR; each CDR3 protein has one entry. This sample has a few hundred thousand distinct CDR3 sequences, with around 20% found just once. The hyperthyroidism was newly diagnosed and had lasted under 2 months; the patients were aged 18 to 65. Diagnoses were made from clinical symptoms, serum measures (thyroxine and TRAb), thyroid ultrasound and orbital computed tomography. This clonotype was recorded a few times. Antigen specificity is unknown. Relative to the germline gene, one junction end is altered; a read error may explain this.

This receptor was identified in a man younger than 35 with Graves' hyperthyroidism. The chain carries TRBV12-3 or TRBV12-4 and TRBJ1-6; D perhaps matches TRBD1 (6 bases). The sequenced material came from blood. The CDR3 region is CASTRGAPGNPPLHF. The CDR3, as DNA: TGTGCCAGCACCCGGGGGGCGCCTGGTAATCCACCCCTCCACTTT.